A single T cell receptor (beta chain) is shown here with its context. Primers: 60 Vbeta forward and 13 Jbeta reverse. Profiling relied on immunoSEQ multiplex PCR, and the TCRdb table lists in-frame clones only, not all of them. The repertoire consists of 140,000 or so clones, with about three fifths occurring once and the leading ten covering about 1.8%. The length of the CDR3 is 14 residues. Germline V gives CDR1 SNHLY, CDR2 FYNNEI. V lost 1 base to trimming and J lost 5 bases, with 12 bases between them. The data derive from a study of cytomegalovirus exposure and HLA in healthy donors. Sequenced: PBMCs. The rearrangement links TRBV2 to TRBJ2-7, with D maybe TRBD2 (5 bases). The source is a male donor in good health and CMV-seronegative. For the CDR3, the DNA is TGTGCCAGCAGTGAAGGGGCGGGCCCAGACGAGCAGTACTTC. It specifies CASSEGAGPDEQYF.